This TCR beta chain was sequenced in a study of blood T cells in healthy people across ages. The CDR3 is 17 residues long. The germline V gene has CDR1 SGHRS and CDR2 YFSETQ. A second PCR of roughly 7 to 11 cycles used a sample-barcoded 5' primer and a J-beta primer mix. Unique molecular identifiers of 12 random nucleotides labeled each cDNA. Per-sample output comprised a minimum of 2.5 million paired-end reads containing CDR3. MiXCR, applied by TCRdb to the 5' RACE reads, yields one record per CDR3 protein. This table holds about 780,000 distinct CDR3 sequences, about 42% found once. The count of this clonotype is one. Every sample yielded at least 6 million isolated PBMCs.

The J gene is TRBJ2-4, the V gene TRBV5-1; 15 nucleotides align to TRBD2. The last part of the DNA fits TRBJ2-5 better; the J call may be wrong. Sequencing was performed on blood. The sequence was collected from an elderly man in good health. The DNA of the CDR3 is TGCGCCAGCAGCACCGGGACTAGCGGGAGGCAACAAGAGACCCAGTACTTC. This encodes CASSTGTSGRQQETQYF.